The rows below give T cell receptor beta chains drawn from one sample of a study of T cells expressing NK-cell markers. TCRdb reworked the 5' RACE reads into one entry per CDR3 protein, no DNA. This listing includes about 450,000 distinct CDR3 sequences. Sequenced material: blood T cells: a sorted CD56 or NKG2C T cell subset, CD4+ or CD8+ T cells, or bulk PBMC T cells (not recorded which). All receptors come from a woman aged 18 to 75 in good health. CDR3s include the opening cysteine and the closing phenylalanine or tryptophan.

j_call: TRBJ2-7; v_call: TRBV11-1; cdr3_aa: CASSYLAGEGYEQYF
j_call: TRBJ2-1; v_call: TRBV6-4; cdr3_aa: CARLPRRDNEQFF
j_call: TRBJ1-6; v_call: TRBV5-4; cdr3_aa: CASSWGDQSSPLHF
j_call: TRBJ2-4; v_call: TRBV27; cdr3_aa: CASSRTGPLAKNIQYF
j_call: TRBJ2-2; v_call: TRBV28; cdr3_aa: CASSFPSGDRGRTGELFF
j_call: TRBJ2-1; v_call: TRBV19; cdr3_aa: CASSIGGLDNEQFF
j_call: TRBJ2-1; v_call: TRBV14; cdr3_aa: CATSPVNEQFF
j_call: TRBJ2-7; v_call: TRBV9; cdr3_aa: CASSFSGTFYEQYF
j_call: TRBJ1-1; v_call: TRBV20-1; cdr3_aa: CSARIPKAASNTEAFF
j_call: TRBJ2-1; v_call: TRBV20-1; cdr3_aa: CSAPAGAAYNEQFF
j_call: TRBJ2-1; v_call: TRBV27; cdr3_aa: CASSFPGYNEQFF